The clone carrying this T cell receptor beta chain was seen a handful of times. Its cognate antigen is unknown. The sample originates from a study of post-analysis software for immune sequencing data. Study-level information: Relapsing-remitting, secondary progressive and progressive-relapsing forms made up the multiple sclerosis disease courses.

Each TCR beta cDNA library carried unique molecular identifiers. T cells numbering about 0.85 to 10 million yielded 500,000 to 550,000 cDNA molecules. TCRdb analysed the PCR reads with MiXCR anew, one entry per CDR3 protein. The sample comprises 700,000 to 800,000 distinct CDR3 sequences, 30% of which are singletons, and roughly 0.54% rests with the top ten. Study-wide results and limits: Under the F measure, samples that were prepared in one batch clustered strongly together. Significantly lower normalized Chao1 diversity was seen in multiple sclerosis patients than in controls. Among roughly 5 TRBV segments more frequent in patients than controls were TRBV5-6, TRBV5-1 and TRBV20-1.

V shed 7 bases and J 2 bases; nucleotides not matched to a gene: 10. The CDR3 has 16 residues. Germline V gives CDR1 SGHTA, CDR2 FQGNSA. This chain joins TRBV7-2 and TRBJ2-1; 8 bases are a match to TRBD2. This TCR derives from a girl aged 10 to 17 with multiple sclerosis. Sample: blood. The CDR3 nucleotides are TGTGCCAGCACCGGGGGGGGCGCCAACGCCTACAATGAGCAGTTCTTC. This encodes CASTGGGANAYNEQFF. The full variable domain, completed using reference TRBV7-2 and TRBJ2-1, is GAGVSQSPSNKVTEKGKDVELRCDPISGHTALYWYRQSLGQGLEFLIYFQGNSAPDKSGLPSDRFSAERTGGSVSTLTIQRTQQEDSAVYLCASTGGGANAYNEQFFGPGTRLTVL.